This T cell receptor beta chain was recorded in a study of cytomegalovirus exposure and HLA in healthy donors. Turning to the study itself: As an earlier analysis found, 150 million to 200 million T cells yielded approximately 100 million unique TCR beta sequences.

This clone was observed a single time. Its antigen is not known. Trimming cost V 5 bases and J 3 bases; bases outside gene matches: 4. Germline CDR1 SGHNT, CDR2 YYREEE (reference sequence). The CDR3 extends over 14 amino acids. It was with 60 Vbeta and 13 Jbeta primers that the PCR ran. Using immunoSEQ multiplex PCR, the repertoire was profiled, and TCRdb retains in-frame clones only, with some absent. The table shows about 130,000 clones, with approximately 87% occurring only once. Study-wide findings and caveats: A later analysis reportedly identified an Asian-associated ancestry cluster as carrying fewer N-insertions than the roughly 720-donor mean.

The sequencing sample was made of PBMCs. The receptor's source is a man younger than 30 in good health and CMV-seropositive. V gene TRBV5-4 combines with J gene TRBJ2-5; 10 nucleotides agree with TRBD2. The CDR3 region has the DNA TGTGCCAGCAGGGCGAGCGGGGGGGAAGAGACCCAGTACTTC. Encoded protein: CASRASGGEETQYF. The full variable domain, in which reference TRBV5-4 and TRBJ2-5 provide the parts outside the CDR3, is ETGVTQSPTHLIKTRGQQVTLRCSSQSGHNTVSWYQQALGQGPQFIFQYYREEENGRGNFPPRFSGLQFPNYSSELNVNALELDDSALYLCASRASGGEETQYFGPGTRLLVL.